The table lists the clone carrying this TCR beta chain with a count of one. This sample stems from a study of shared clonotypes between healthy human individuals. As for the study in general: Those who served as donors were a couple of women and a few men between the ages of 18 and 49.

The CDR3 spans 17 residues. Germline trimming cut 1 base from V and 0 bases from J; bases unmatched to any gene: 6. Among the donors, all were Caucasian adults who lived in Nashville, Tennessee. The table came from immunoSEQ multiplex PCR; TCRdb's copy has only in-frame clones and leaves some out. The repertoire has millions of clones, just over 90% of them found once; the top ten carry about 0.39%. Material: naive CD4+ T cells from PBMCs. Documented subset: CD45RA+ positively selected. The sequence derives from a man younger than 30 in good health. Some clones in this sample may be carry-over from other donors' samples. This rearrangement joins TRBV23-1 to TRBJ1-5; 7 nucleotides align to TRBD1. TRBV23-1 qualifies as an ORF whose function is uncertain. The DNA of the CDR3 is TGCGCCAGCAGTCAATGCTACAGACAGGGTAGCAATCAGCCCCAGCATTTT. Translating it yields CASSQCYRQGSNQPQHF.